These T cell receptor beta chains were read from a single sample in a study of blood T cells in healthy people across ages. One entry per CDR3 protein, called by TCRdb with MiXCR from the 5' RACE reads. The sample records hundreds of thousands of distinct CDR3 sequences, 22% being singletons. The sequencing sample was made of blood. Source of these receptors: a man between 70 and 80 years old in good health. Both conserved end residues are part of each CDR3. Each record gives: D gene, V gene, clone size, J gene, CDR3 DNA, CDR3 protein. A D gene is named only where the DNA matches it firmly. Some rows mark clone size as missing; the rest say once, few, many or name a class of expanded clone.

D: NA
V: TRBV12-3/TRBV12-4
size: NA
J: TRBJ2-3
DNA: TGTGCCAGCAGAAGAGTGGGAGCAGATGTGCAGTATTTT
CDR3: CASRRVGADVQYF

D: TRBD1
V: TRBV7-9
size: few
J: TRBJ1-3
DNA: TGTGCCAGCAGCTCTCAGAGGACAGGCTTATCTGGAAACACCATATATTTT
CDR3: CASSSQRTGLSGNTIYF

D: NA
V: TRBV10-1
size: NA
J: TRBJ1-5
DNA: TGCGCCAGCAGCGATACAAGGGAACAGCCCCAGCATTTT
CDR3: CASSDTREQPQHF

D: NA
V: TRBV19
size: few
J: TRBJ1-2
DNA: TGTGCCAGTAGTACCCGACAGGATTCCCTACATGGCTACACCTTC
CDR3: CASSTRQDSLHGYTF

D: NA
V: TRBV12-3/TRBV12-4
size: NA
J: TRBJ2-5
DNA: TGTGCCAGCAGTTGGAATTTGGGGGAGACCCAGTACTTC
CDR3: CASSWNLGETQYF

D: NA
V: TRBV7-6
size: many
J: TRBJ1-2
DNA: TGTGCCAGCAGCTTAGACGTCTCTAACTATGGCTACACCTTC
CDR3: CASSLDVSNYGYTF

D: NA
V: TRBV29-1
size: NA
J: TRBJ1-2
DNA: TGCAGCGTTGGTCGGCAGACGTATGGCTACACCTTC
CDR3: CSVGRQTYGYTF

D: TRBD1
V: TRBV27
size: NA
J: TRBJ1-1
DNA: TGTGCCAGCAGTACTGACCAGGGGGTTTCAAGTGAAGCTTTCTTT
CDR3: CASSTDQGVSSEAFF

D: TRBD1
V: TRBV7-9
size: NA
J: TRBJ1-6
DNA: TGTGCCAGCAGCCTCCCCGGGACAGGCAATTCACCCCTCCACTTT
CDR3: CASSLPGTGNSPLHF

D: NA
V: TRBV7-2
size: few
J: TRBJ1-3
DNA: TGTGCCAGCAGCTTAGTTTCAATTGGAAACACCATATATTTT
CDR3: CASSLVSIGNTIYF

D: NA
V: TRBV5-1
size: few
J: TRBJ2-5
DNA: TGCGCCAGCAGCTTGGGGCGTCATTCAGAGACCCAGTACTTC
CDR3: CASSLGRHSETQYF

D: TRBD1
V: TRBV5-1
size: few
J: TRBJ2-2
DNA: TGCGCCAGCAGCTTTCTGTTCCAGACAGGGGGAGCCGGGGAGCTGTTTTTT
CDR3: CASSFLFQTGGAGELFF

D: TRBD1
V: TRBV12-3/TRBV12-4
size: NA
J: TRBJ2-1
DNA: TGTGCCAGCAATCCACAGGGACAGGGGTTGCATGAGCAGTTCTTC
CDR3: CASNPQGQGLHEQFF

D: NA
V: TRBV10-3
size: NA
J: TRBJ1-1
DNA: TGTGCCATCAGAAGGGCAGAAAACACTGAAGCTTTCTTT
CDR3: CAIRRAENTEAFF

D: NA
V: TRBV20-1
size: NA
J: TRBJ2-7
DNA: TGCAGTGCTAGATCCGGACCCTACCAGCAGTACTTC
CDR3: CSARSGPYQQYF

D: NA
V: TRBV28
size: NA
J: TRBJ1-4
DNA: TGTGCGCATTTCGGGAGGGGCCAAGATGGGGAAAAACTGTTTTTT
CDR3: CAHFGRGQDGEKLFF

D: TRBD2
V: TRBV5-1
size: few
J: TRBJ2-5
DNA: TGCGCCAGCAGCTTGGACCTAGCGGGGGGATTCCAAGAGACCCAGTACTTC
CDR3: CASSLDLAGGFQETQYF

D: TRBD2
V: TRBV5-1
size: NA
J: TRBJ2-1
DNA: TGCGCCAGCAGCTTGGTTGGCGGGAGAGCCTACAATGAGCAGTTCTTC
CDR3: CASSLVGGRAYNEQFF

D: NA
V: TRBV24-1
size: NA
J: TRBJ2-3
DNA: TGTGCCACCAGCCCTAGCGACGGGGCCACAGATACGCAGTATTTT
CDR3: CATSPSDGATDTQYF

D: NA
V: TRBV7-8
size: many
J: TRBJ2-1
DNA: TGTGCCAGCAGCTTAGCAGGACCACCCGATGAGCAGTTCTTC
CDR3: CASSLAGPPDEQFF

D: TRBD1
V: TRBV4-1
size: few
J: TRBJ1-2
DNA: TGCGCCAGCAGCCAGGCCGGGACAGGGAAAGGCTACACCTTC
CDR3: CASSQAGTGKGYTF

D: NA
V: TRBV12-3/TRBV12-4
size: NA
J: TRBJ2-5
DNA: TGTGCCAGCAGTTCGGACCTGAGAGAGACCCAGTACTTC
CDR3: CASSSDLRETQYF

D: NA
V: TRBV3-1
size: NA
J: TRBJ2-7
DNA: TGTGCCAGCAGCCAAGACAGGGTGAAAGAGCAGTACTTC
CDR3: CASSQDRVKEQYF

D: TRBD1
V: TRBV7-2
size: NA
J: TRBJ1-3
DNA: TGTGCCAGCAGCTACCCGGACAGGGATAAATCGGACACCATATATTTT
CDR3: CASSYPDRDKSDTIYF

D: TRBD1
V: TRBV12-3/TRBV12-4
size: many
J: TRBJ1-1
DNA: TGTGCCAGCAGTACCGGACAGGGTGGTGAAGCTTTCTTT
CDR3: CASSTGQGGEAFF

D: NA
V: TRBV5-1
size: few
J: TRBJ2-7
DNA: TGCGCCAGCAGCTCGGAGGGGGCGTACGAGCAGTACTTC
CDR3: CASSSEGAYEQYF

D: TRBD1
V: TRBV6-5
size: once
J: TRBJ2-5
DNA: TGTGCCAGCAGGGGGACAGCTCAGACCCAGTACTTC
CDR3: CASRGTAQTQYF

D: TRBD1
V: TRBV28
size: few
J: TRBJ2-2
DNA: TGTGCCGCGCTCAGGACAGGGGTCATGACCGGGGAGCTGTTTTTT
CDR3: CAALRTGVMTGELFF

D: TRBD1
V: TRBV4-1
size: NA
J: TRBJ1-2
DNA: TGCGCCAGCAGCCAAGTGGGGTACGACAGGGTCTATGGCTACACCTTC
CDR3: CASSQVGYDRVYGYTF

D: NA
V: TRBV24-1
size: NA
J: TRBJ2-5
DNA: TGTGCCACCAGTACAAGACATGCTCAGACCCAGTACTTC
CDR3: CATSTRHAQTQYF

D: TRBD2
V: TRBV20-1
size: few
J: TRBJ2-1
DNA: TGCAGTGCTAGAGGACTAGCGGGAGTTAATGAGCAGTTCTTC
CDR3: CSARGLAGVNEQFF

D: TRBD1
V: TRBV7-6
size: many
J: TRBJ1-4
DNA: TGTGCCAGCAGCCCCCAGGAGACAGGGGAAAAACTGTTTTTT
CDR3: CASSPQETGEKLFF

D: NA
V: TRBV7-2
size: few
J: TRBJ2-5
DNA: TGTGCCAGCAGCTTAGGGGCGGGTGGTGAGACCCAGTACTTC
CDR3: CASSLGAGGETQYF

D: NA
V: TRBV3-1
size: NA
J: TRBJ2-3
DNA: TGTGCCAGCAGCCAGGTCGGGACTTTCACAGATACGCAGTATTTT
CDR3: CASSQVGTFTDTQYF

D: NA
V: TRBV29-1
size: many
J: TRBJ2-7
DNA: TGCAGCGTTCTTACATCGTACGAGCAGTACTTC
CDR3: CSVLTSYEQYF

D: NA
V: TRBV20-1
size: NA
J: TRBJ1-4
DNA: TGCAGTGCTACCACGGGATCCCGGGGTGGAAAACTGTTTTTT
CDR3: CSATTGSRGGKLFF

D: TRBD1
V: TRBV12-3/TRBV12-4
size: NA
J: TRBJ2-1
DNA: TGTGCCAGCAGTTCCGGGACAGGGATCCATGAGCAGTTCTTC
CDR3: CASSSGTGIHEQFF

D: TRBD1
V: TRBV2
size: few
J: TRBJ2-1
DNA: TGTGCCAGCAGTGTCGTAAAAAGGATGAACCCAGGGACAGAATACAATGAGCAGTTCTTC
CDR3: CASSVVKRMNPGTEYNEQFF

D: NA
V: TRBV29-1
size: few
J: TRBJ1-5
DNA: TGCAGCGTTGTAGAGGGTGATCAGCCCCAGCATTTT
CDR3: CSVVEGDQPQHF

D: NA
V: TRBV6-5
size: NA
J: TRBJ1-1
DNA: TGTGCCAGCAGTTACGAAACTGAAGCTTTCTTT
CDR3: CASSYETEAFF

D: NA
V: TRBV29-1
size: few
J: TRBJ2-7
DNA: TGCAGCCCCTGGACAGACTCACGCGAGCAGTACTTC
CDR3: CSPWTDSREQYF

D: TRBD1
V: TRBV7-9
size: NA
J: TRBJ2-1
DNA: TGTGCCAGCAGCGCACCTAGACAGGGCCATGAGCAGTTCTTC
CDR3: CASSAPRQGHEQFF

D: TRBD1
V: TRBV28
size: few
J: TRBJ1-2
DNA: TGTGCCAGCACCGACCCTAGACAGGGGCGGCGTGGCTACACCTTC
CDR3: CASTDPRQGRRGYTF

D: NA
V: TRBV14
size: NA
J: TRBJ1-3
DNA: TGTGCCAGCAGCCCCTTAGTCGGAAACACCATATATTTT
CDR3: CASSPLVGNTIYF

D: NA
V: TRBV19
size: NA
J: TRBJ1-2
DNA: TGTGCCAGTAGTATCGGGGGGGCCCTTGGCTATGGCTACACCTTC
CDR3: CASSIGGALGYGYTF

D: TRBD1
V: TRBV29-1
size: few
J: TRBJ1-2
DNA: TGCAGCGTTGTGACAGGGGATTTGGGCTACACCTTC
CDR3: CSVVTGDLGYTF

D: NA
V: TRBV6-1
size: many
J: TRBJ1-1
DNA: TGTGCCAGCAGTGAAGCGCTTGGCAGGGAAGCTTTCTTT
CDR3: CASSEALGREAFF

D: NA
V: TRBV5-1
size: NA
J: TRBJ1-3
DNA: TGCGCCAGCAGCCCGGGGCGCAACTCTGGAAACACCATATATTTT
CDR3: CASSPGRNSGNTIYF

D: NA
V: TRBV12-3/TRBV12-4
size: NA
J: TRBJ2-3
DNA: TGTGCCAGCAGTTTAGCGGGGAATACGCAGTATTTT
CDR3: CASSLAGNTQYF

D: TRBD2
V: TRBV4-3
size: few
J: TRBJ2-5
DNA: TGCGCCAGCAGCCAAGTACTAGCGGCACAAGAGACCCAGTACTTC
CDR3: CASSQVLAAQETQYF

D: TRBD1
V: TRBV9
size: few
J: TRBJ1-4
DNA: TGTGCCAGCAGCCCATCGACAGGGGGCGAGCGTGAAAAACTGTTTTTT
CDR3: CASSPSTGGEREKLFF